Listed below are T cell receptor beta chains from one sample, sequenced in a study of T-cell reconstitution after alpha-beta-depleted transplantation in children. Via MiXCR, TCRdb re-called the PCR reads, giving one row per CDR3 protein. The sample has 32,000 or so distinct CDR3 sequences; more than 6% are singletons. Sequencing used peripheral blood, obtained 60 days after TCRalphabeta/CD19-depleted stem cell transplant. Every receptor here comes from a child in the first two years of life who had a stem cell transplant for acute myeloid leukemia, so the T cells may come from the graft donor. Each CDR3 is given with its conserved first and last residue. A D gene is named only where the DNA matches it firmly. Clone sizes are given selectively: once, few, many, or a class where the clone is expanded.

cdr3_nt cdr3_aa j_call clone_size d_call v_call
TGTGCCTGGGCCGAGAGCTACGAGCAGTACTTC CAWAESYEQYF TRBJ2-7 - - TRBV30
TGTGCCACCAGCAGAGACACAGGGGTAACCTACAATGAGCAGTTCTTC CATSRDTGVTYNEQFF TRBJ2-1 many TRBD1 TRBV15
TGCGCCAGCAGCCGGGGGACAGGCCGGAACACTGAAGCTTTCTTT CASSRGTGRNTEAFF TRBJ1-1 many TRBD1 TRBV4-1
TGTGCCAGCAGCTCTCGACAGGGGGCCGACCTCGGGGCTAGCGGGAGACATACGCAGTATTTT CASSSRQGADLGASGRHTQYF TRBJ2-3 many - TRBV5-6
TGTGCCAGCAGTTACTCGGGCAGTTCGAGGGAGACCCAGTACTTC CASSYSGSSRETQYF TRBJ2-5 few - TRBV6-5
TGTGCCAGCAGTTTAGCCGCCTCCGGGAATGAGCAGTTCTTC CASSLAASGNEQFF TRBJ2-1 many - TRBV28
TGCGCCAGCAGCTTGGGGCAGGGACCGAGGGAGCAGTACTTC CASSLGQGPREQYF TRBJ2-7 many - TRBV5-1
TGCGCCAGCAGCTTGAGGGACAGGGTAGCGGAGACCCATTACTTC CASSLRDRVAETHYF TRBJ2-5 - TRBD1 TRBV5-1
TGTGCCAGCACCCAGGCGGGGTCAGATACGCAGTATTTT CASTQAGSDTQYF TRBJ2-3 many - TRBV12-3/TRBV12-4
TGTGCCAGCACCCTGTCATTGTACCAAGAGACCCAGTACTTC CASTLSLYQETQYF TRBJ2-5 many - TRBV5-6
TGTGCCAGCAGCTCCTTTGTGGGCGCTCCTTACAATGAGCAGTTCTTC CASSSFVGAPYNEQFF TRBJ2-1 many - TRBV11-1
TGCGCCAGCAGCCAAGTACTCAGTCCCCATCAGCCCCAGCATTTT CASSQVLSPHQPQHF TRBJ1-5 many - TRBV4-1
TGCAGCGCTCCAGCGGGGGGGCGAGAGACCCAGTACTTC CSAPAGGRETQYF TRBJ2-5 many TRBD2 TRBV29-1
TGTGCCAGCAGCCCCGAGAGGGGATGGGAGCAGTACTTC CASSPERGWEQYF TRBJ2-7 many - TRBV12-3/TRBV12-4
TGTGCCAGCAGTCGCCGGGGCAGACCCCAGCATTTT CASSRRGRPQHF TRBJ1-5 - - TRBV7-9
TGTGCCACCAGACTTGGCACCGGGGAGCTGTTTTTT CATRLGTGELFF TRBJ2-2 many - TRBV24-1
TGTGCCACCCAGGGGGCCGTAGGCAATCAGCCCCAGCATTTT CATQGAVGNQPQHF TRBJ1-5 many TRBD1 TRBV24-1
TGTGCCAGCAGTCCAGACAGGGGACGTGGTGAGCAGTTCTTC CASSPDRGRGEQFF TRBJ2-1 many TRBD1 TRBV27
TGTGCCAGCAGTTTTGGCGGGGCTGGGGAGACCCAGTACTTC CASSFGGAGETQYF TRBJ2-5 many - TRBV6-5
TGTGCCACCAGCAGAGACAGGGCCCTGTCTAATTGGGACTACGAGCAGTACTTC CATSRDRALSNWDYEQYF TRBJ2-7 many - TRBV15
TGTGCCAGCAGCCCTAGCGGGAGAGGCGGGGAGCTGTTTTTT CASSPSGRGGELFF TRBJ2-2 many TRBD2 TRBV7-6
TGCAGCGTTTTCGGGACATCAACCGGGGAGCTGTTTTTT CSVFGTSTGELFF TRBJ2-2 many - TRBV29-1
TGCGCCAGCAGCCAAGAGTCTCTAGCGGGAAGCTCCTACAATGAGCAGTTCTTC CASSQESLAGSSYNEQFF TRBJ2-1 many TRBD2 TRBV4-1
TGTGCCATCAGCGGACAGGGGGCCTACGAGCAGTACTTC CAISGQGAYEQYF TRBJ2-7 few TRBD1 TRBV10-3
TGTGCCAGCAACCCGGGGGGCTTCCACACCGGGGAGCTGTTTTTT CASNPGGFHTGELFF TRBJ2-2 many - TRBV12-3/TRBV12-4
TGTGCCAGCAGTACCCGACAGGGCGTCGGCACTGAAGCTTTCTTT CASSTRQGVGTEAFF TRBJ1-1 many TRBD1 TRBV27
TGTGCCAGCAGCCCCCGTGATGGGGGCACTGAAGCTTTCTTT CASSPRDGGTEAFF TRBJ1-1 many - TRBV6-5
TGTGCCAGCCATAGCACAGATACGCAGTATTTT CASHSTDTQYF TRBJ2-3 many - TRBV6-5
TGTGCCAGCAGCACTCACAGGGAAGGAAGGACCTACGAGCAGTACTTC CASSTHREGRTYEQYF TRBJ2-7 many - TRBV7-9
TGTGCCAGCAGCCCAGGGCGGCGGAGAGATACGCAGTATTTT CASSPGRRRDTQYF TRBJ2-3 many - TRBV28